The 3 T cell receptor beta chains given below trace back to one sample, sequenced in a study of breast tumors, draining lymph nodes, adjacent tissues. The lymph nodes were axillary draining lymph nodes from breast cancer patients. MiXCR, run by TCRdb on the multiplex PCR reads, gives a single entry per CDR3 protein. This table has 150,000 to 250,000 distinct CDR3 sequences, around 33% appearing once. Sequenced input: axillary lymph node tissue. The source is a female donor with breast cancer. Some clones in this sample may be carry-over from other donors' samples.

The chain combines TRBV24-1 with TRBJ2-3, with D possibly being TRBD2 (8 bases). V lost 4 bases and J lost 4, with 23 bases in between. Germline values: CDR1 KGHDR, CDR2 SFDVKD. The CDR3 covers 18 residues. The CDR3 DNA reads TGTGCCACCAGTGACCGATTACAGGGACTAGGGGGCCCAGATACGCAGTATTTT. It codes for CATSDRLQGLGGPDTQYF.

This chain links TRBV7-9 with TRBJ1-4; D not resolved. Germline assignment: CDR1 SEHNR and CDR2 FQNEAQ (reference sequence). This CDR3 is 14 amino acids long. V was pared by 4 bases and J by 8 bases, with 14 bases between. DNA for the CDR3: TGTGCCAGCAGCTACTCGATCGGGCCGGAAAAACTGTTTTTT. This translates into CASSYSIGPEKLFF.

Concerning this clonotype itself: An end of the junction differs from the germline gene, which may be a read error. This chain joins TRBV7-9 and TRBJ1-3; D unresolved. CDR3 length: 17 amino acids. From germline, CDR1 is SEHNR and CDR2 FQNEAQ (reference sequence). The CDR3 reads CASSPPPQRVDGDTMYF. CDR3 nucleotides: TGTGCCAGCAGCCCCCCACCACAGAGGGTGGACGGAGACACCATGTATTTT.